These 28 T cell receptor beta chains share one sample of origin, sequenced in a study of regulatory T cells in long-lasting Graves disease. Building of the TCR beta libraries involved iRepertoire HTBI primers and Arm-PCR of CDR3 regions. TCRdb processed the multiplex PCR reads anew with MiXCR; each CDR3 protein has one entry. This table has approximately 400,000 distinct CDR3 sequences, around 20% appearing once. Time point here: persistent/refractory GD, antithyroid drugs over 5 years with positive TRAb. The TCR library was made from RNA that had been extracted from PBMCs in TRIzol. The sample here was peripheral blood mononuclear cells (PBMCs), taken when the disease was refractory, from a patient treated with antithyroid drugs. These receptors all come from a female donor with Graves disease.

The chain is built from TRBV4-3 and TRBJ2-6; D unresolved. Trimming left V 1 base short and J 0 bases short, with 16 bases between. This CDR3 comprises 19 residues. CDR1 and CDR2 (germline): LGHNA, YSLEER. The CDR3 DNA reads TGCGCCAGCAGCCAAGTAGCTGGGCCAAGAGCCTCTGGGGCCAACGTCCTGACTTTC. Translating gives CASSQVAGPRASGANVLTF.

Note on this clonotype: An end of the junction does not agree with germline; a read error may underlie this. The gene calls are TRBV15 and TRBJ1-4; D unresolved. The CDR3 contains 16 residues. The germline V gene has CDR1 LNHNV and CDR2 YYDKDF (reference sequence). CDR3 sequence reads: CTTSRSRSQSNEKLFF. The CDR3 nucleotides read TGTACCACCAGCAGAAGCCGGAGCCAGAGTAATGAAAAACTGTTTTTT.

In this sample, this clonotype turned up a few times. For the CDR3, the DNA is TGTGCCAGCAGCTACCCAAGAGCGGGGGAGACAGAGACCCAGTACTTC. It specifies CASSYPRAGETETQYF. The rearrangement links TRBV7-9 to TRBJ2-5; 8 positions match TRBD2. The CDR3 totals 16 residues. Germline assignment: CDR1 SEHNR and CDR2 FQNEAQ (reference sequence). With V trimmed by 4 bases and J by 4 bases, 11 bases remained unmatched.

The chain recombines TRBV19 with TRBJ2-2; the D is unclear. CDR3 length equals 15 residues. With 7 bases removed from V and 7 bases from J, the gap between germline ends came to 19 bases. Germline V gives CDR1 LNHDA, CDR2 SQIVND (reference sequence). CDR3 residues: CASTLSPGRGGELFF. In DNA, the CDR3 is TGTGCCAGTACTCTCTCCCCGGGCCGCGGCGGGGAGCTGTTTTTT.

This clonotype was detected many times. The chain links TRBV10-3 to TRBJ2-7; 12 positions match TRBD1. This CDR3 has 17 residues. Unmatched junction bases numbered 18, after V lost 10 bases and J lost 5 bases. Germline V gene data show CDR1 as ENHRY and CDR2 as SYGVKD. The CDR3 sequence: CATRYAPGQGASDEQYF. The CDR3 nucleotides are TGTGCCACACGCTACGCTCCGGGACAGGGGGCTTCCGACGAGCAGTACTTC.

The rearrangement joins TRBV6-1 to TRBJ2-3; possibly TRBD1 for D (6 bases). CDR1 is MNHNS and CDR2 is SASEGT in the germline V gene. The CDR3 is 15 amino acids. The V end lost 7 bases, the J end lost 0 bases, and 14 bases lay between the germline ends. The CDR3 loop reads CASTRGGKSTDTQYF. The CDR3 DNA is TGTGCCAGCACCAGGGGCGGCAAAAGCACAGATACGCAGTATTTT.

The chain uses TRBV20-1 and TRBJ2-7, with 11 bases that match TRBD2. CDR1 and CDR2 (germline): DFQATT, SNEGSKA (reference sequence). With 7 bases clipped from V and 1 base from J, the junction kept 6 bases outside the gene matches. The CDR3 sequence is 14 residues long. The CDR3 DNA is TGCAGTGGAGATCGACTAGCGGGATCCTACGAGCAGTACTTC. It specifies CSGDRLAGSYEQYF.

This clonotype appeared many times. The chain uses TRBV6-1 and TRBJ2-5, with a weak D call TRBD2 (6 bases). This CDR3 region has 16 residues. V shed 3 bases and J shed 1 base, with 15 bases lying between them. Per the germline V gene, CDR1 is MNHNS and CDR2 is SASEGT. Written as DNA, the CDR3 is TGTGCCAGCAGTGAGGCGAGGGGCGGGATCCAAGAGACCCAGTACTTC. It codes for CASSEARGGIQETQYF.

This clonotype was picked up many times. The rearrangement links TRBV11-3 to TRBJ2-7; 7 positions match TRBD1. Germline CDR1 reads SGHNT; CDR2 reads YENEEA. The CDR3 is made up of 16 amino acids. V dropped 5 bases and J dropped 1; count of bases not matched to a gene: 11. The CDR3 protein is CASSGPSGTESYEQYF. The CDR3 nucleotides read TGTGCCAGCAGCGGACCTAGTGGGACAGAGTCCTACGAGCAGTACTTC. The whole variable domain, filled in from reference TRBV11-3 and TRBJ2-7, reads EAGVVQSPRYKIIEKKQPVAFWCNPISGHNTLYWYLQNLGQGPELLIRYENEEAVDDSQLPKDRFSAERLKGVDSTLKIQPAELGDSAVYLCASSGPSGTESYEQYFGPGTRLTVT.

The rearrangement uses TRBV29-1 and TRBJ2-7, with 9 bases lining up with TRBD1. The germline gives CDR1 SQVTM, CDR2 ANQGSEA. The CDR3 contains 14 residues. V gave up 2 bases and J gave up 2 bases; unmatched junction bases: 4. The CDR3 is CSVERQGVTYEQYF. The CDR3 region has the DNA TGCAGCGTTGAAAGACAGGGGGTAACCTACGAGCAGTACTTC.

The chain employs TRBV20-1 and TRBJ1-2; D call uncertain. The CDR3 runs to 12 residues. V lost 3 bases and J 6 bases, leaving 11 bases between the germline ends. Germline V gives CDR1 DFQATT, CDR2 SNEGSKA (reference sequence). CDR3: CSARDRENGYTF. The CDR3 nucleotides are TGCAGTGCTAGGGACCGAGAAAATGGCTACACCTTC.

This clonotype was detected ten times or more. The V gene is TRBV7-2, the J gene TRBJ2-7; D tentatively fits TRBD1 or TRBD2 (5 bases each). Germline loops: CDR1 SGHTA, CDR2 FQGNSA. The V and J ends lost 5 bases and 6 bases respectively, with 20 bases between them. This CDR3 spans 15 amino acids. CDR3 protein: CASSPQGARAREQYF. The DNA of the CDR3 is TGTGCCAGCAGCCCTCAGGGAGCTCGCGCTCGCGAGCAGTACTTC.

This clonotype has just a few counts. This chain links TRBV9 with TRBJ2-2; perhaps TRBD2 as D (5 bases). V was pared by 0 bases and J by 4 bases, with 7 bases between. From germline, CDR1 is SGDLS and CDR2 YYNGEE. This CDR3 contains 14 residues. CDR3 region: CASSVGGSTGELFF. In DNA, the CDR3 is TGTGCCAGCAGCGTAGGCGGGTCCACCGGGGAGCTGTTTTTT.

This clonotype was observed a handful of times. CDR3 region: CSAASRRGKDEQYF. In DNA form, the CDR3 reads TGCAGTGCCGCAAGCCGCCGGGGGAAAGACGAGCAGTACTTC. The V gene is TRBV20-1, the J gene TRBJ2-7; tentative D call: TRBD2 (6 bases). V shed 6 bases and J shed 5 bases, with 20 bases lying between them. The germline gives CDR1 DFQATT, CDR2 SNEGSKA (reference sequence). The CDR3 runs 14 residues.

Concerning this clonotype: Given a far larger clone just one base away, this is likely a sequencing read error. In nucleotides, the CDR3 is TGTGCCAGCAGTTGGGGACAGGTATGCGAGCAGTACTTC. Encoded protein: CASSWGQVCEQYF. The V and J genes are TRBV12-3 or TRBV12-4 and TRBJ2-7, with 8 nucleotides matching TRBD1. The CDR3 is 13 residues long. The junction had 5 bases not matched to a gene; V was cut back by 4 bases and J by 6 bases.

This clonotype occurred a few times. V and J are TRBV6-1 and TRBJ1-4, with 8 bases lining up with TRBD1. Trimming cost V 5 bases and J 5 bases; bases outside gene matches: 7. The CDR3 spans 15 residues. The germline V gene encodes CDR1 MNHNS and CDR2 SASEGT. The CDR3 is CASSNPQGGNEKLFF. CDR3 bases: TGTGCCAGCAGTAACCCACAGGGGGGGAATGAAAAACTGTTTTTT.

This clonotype occurred many times. The chain couples TRBV28 to TRBJ1-4; no clear D gene. Germline V gives CDR1 MDHEN, CDR2 SYDVKM. V lost 4 bases to trimming and J lost 4 bases, with 10 bases between them. The CDR3 is 14 amino acids. CDR3 DNA: TGTGCCAGCAGTTCGCCCGTCCTTAATGAAAAACTGTTTTTT. It yields the protein CASSSPVLNEKLFF.

The chain joins TRBV24-1 to TRBJ2-1; 14 nucleotides match TRBD2. Germline CDR1 KGHDR, CDR2 SFDVKD. V dropped 9 bases and J dropped 10; count of bases not matched to a gene: 10. There are 15 residues in the CDR3. As DNA, the CDR3 is TGTGCCACCGCGGAGGGGACTAGCGGGAGCGGCGAGCAGTTCTTC. This sequence encodes CATAEGTSGSGEQFF.

The V gene is TRBV11-2, the J gene TRBJ1-1; tentative D call: TRBD1 (6 bases). Trimming cost V 2 bases and J 4 bases, with 14 bases left between them. The CDR3 loop spans 15 amino acids. Germline V gene sequence: CDR1 SGHAT, CDR2 FQNNGV. The DNA of the CDR3 is TGTGCCAGCAGCTTATTCACAGGGCCCGGCACTGAAGCTTTCTTT. It codes for CASSLFTGPGTEAFF.

This clonotype appeared a few times. V and J are TRBV30 and TRBJ1-2, with a tentative D call TRBD1 (6 bases). Germline CDR1 and CDR2: GTSNPN and SVGIG (reference sequence). V was trimmed by 0 bases and J by 12 bases, leaving 11 bases between them. This CDR3 spans 11 amino acids. The CDR3 loop reads CAWSVGGANTF. Written as DNA, the CDR3 is TGTGCCTGGAGTGTTGGGGGCGCAAACACCTTC.

This clonotype was counted between two and nine times. The J gene is TRBJ2-6, the V gene TRBV5-6, with 8 nucleotides matching TRBD2. The V segment lost 4 bases and the J segment 0 bases; nucleotides outside the gene matches: 0. The CDR3 is made up of 15 amino acids. Germline CDR1 SGHDT, CDR2 YYEEEE. In DNA form, the CDR3 reads TGTGCCAGCAGCCGGGAGGGCTCTGGGGCCAACGTCCTGACTTTC. Protein: CASSREGSGANVLTF.

There are many counts of this clonotype. This sequence joins TRBV28 and TRBJ1-5, with D tentatively TRBD1 (6 bases). The CDR3 spans 14 residues. Deletions cut 6 bases from V and 6 bases from J, with 15 bases between. CDR1 is MDHEN, CDR2 SYDVKM, per germline. In DNA, the CDR3 is TGTGCCAGCAGGGGGAACAGGGAGACTCAGCCCCAGCATTTT. Translation gives CASRGNRETQPQHF. The whole variable domain, remainder taken from reference TRBV28 and TRBJ1-5, is DVKVTQSSRYLVKRTGEKVFLECVQDMDHENMFWYRQDPGLGLRLIYFSYDVKMKEKGDIPEGYSVSREKKERFSLILESASTNQTSMYLCASRGNRETQPQHFGDGTRLSIL.

This clonotype occurred many times. The rearrangement uses TRBV6-5 and TRBJ2-4; D could derive from TRBD1 or TRBD2 (5 bases each). The CDR3 is 22 residues long. Trimming stripped 5 bases from V and 3 bases from J, with 35 bases between. Germline assignment: CDR1 MNHEY and CDR2 SVGAGI. The DNA for the CDR3 is TGTGCCAGCAGTAACACGATAAGCCCGACAAGGATGAGGGGTACTGTCAAAAACATTCAGTACTTC. The encoded protein is CASSNTISPTRMRGTVKNIQYF.

The rearrangement links TRBV19 to TRBJ1-2, with D uncertain. V was shortened by 4 bases and J by 4 bases, with 16 bases between the two germline ends. The CDR3 totals 15 residues. Germline V gene data show CDR1 as LNHDA and CDR2 as SQIVND (reference sequence). CDR3 region: CASSTRGRILYGYTF. CDR3 bases: TGTGCCAGTAGTACCAGAGGACGGATTCTCTATGGCTACACCTTC.

As to this clonotype: A clone one base away is much larger, so this may be a read error. Since the CDR3 does not end with the conserved phenylalanine or tryptophan, this likely comes from a read error. The rearrangement links TRBV28 to TRBJ2-5; D not certain. CDR1 MDHEN and CDR2 SYDVKM come from the germline V gene. V lost 7 bases and J lost 1, with 7 bases in between. The CDR3 extends over 12 amino acids. The CDR3 region has the DNA TGTGCCAGCAAAAAGATCCAAGAGACCCAGTACCTC. Residues: CASKKIQETQYL.

The chain carries TRBV5-5 and TRBJ1-2; 7 bases align to TRBD1. The CDR3 covers 16 residues. V gave up 0 bases and J gave up 6 bases; unmatched junction bases: 11. Germline CDR1 is SGHKS and CDR2 is YYEKEE (reference sequence). The CDR3 DNA sequence: TGTGCCAGCAGCTTGGCCCGGGACAGTCCCGATCATGGCTACACCTTC. This gives the protein CASSLARDSPDHGYTF.

The chain is built from TRBV5-6 and TRBJ2-7; possible D gene TRBD1, 6 bases. The length of the CDR3 is 14 residues. Germline CDR1 is SGHDT and CDR2 is YYEEEE. V was shortened by 7 bases and J by 4 bases, with 18 bases between the two germline ends. The CDR3 sequence: CASPGVKRDYEQYF. CDR3 nucleotides: TGTGCCAGCCCAGGGGTAAAGCGAGATTACGAGCAGTACTTC. The variable domain in full, completed from reference TRBV5-6 and TRBJ2-7, reads DAGVTQSPTHLIKTRGQQVTLRCSPKSGHDTVSWYQQALGQGPQFIFQYYEEEERQRGNFPDRFSGHQFPNYSSELNVNALLLGDSALYLCASPGVKRDYEQYFGPGTRLTVT.

V gene TRBV29-1 combines with J gene TRBJ2-1; unclear D gene. This CDR3 is built from 12 residues. The V and J ends lost 1 base and 2 bases respectively, with 3 bases between them. The germline gives CDR1 SQVTM, CDR2 ANQGSEA. The CDR3, as DNA: TGCAGCGTTGAAGCGGCCTACAATGAGCAGTTCTTC. This gives the protein CSVEAAYNEQFF.